The clone carrying this T cell receptor (beta chain) occurred many times. This record comes from a study of neurological immune-mediated disorders. Blood bank volunteers in Maryland, USA, served as healthy controls. 5'RACE employing 10-nucleotide random UMIs yielded the cDNA. From 15-18 subjects, each sequencing run yielded over 190 million TCR-beta sequences. One entry per CDR3 protein, called by TCRdb with MiXCR from the 5' RACE reads. The sample holds more than 35,000 distinct CDR3 sequences; about 6% are singletons and the top ten take about 0.57%. Germline-derived CDR1 and CDR2 are KGHDR and SFDVKD. V shed 2 bases and J shed 5 bases, with 3 bases lying between them. The CDR3 runs 12 residues.

Source material: CD4+ T cells from blood. V gene TRBV24-1 combines with J gene TRBJ2-1; D unresolved. The clonotype originates from a woman aged 40 to 50 in good health. CDR3 loop: CATSDSNNEQFF. The DNA for the CDR3 is TGTGCCACCAGTGATTCTAACAATGAGCAGTTCTTC.